This TCR beta chain derives from a study of tumor and adjacent non-tumor tissue in lung cancer. Trimming left V 7 bases short and J 6 bases short, with 24 bases between. The germline V gene has CDR1 SQVTM and CDR2 ANQGSEA. This CDR3 is 15 amino acids long. This sample's RNA came from whole unsorted tissue. This non-tumor lung sample came from over 3 cm beyond the tumor edge. Whole-study results and caveats: Compared with tumor, normal lung showed significantly lower TCR diversity. Higher tumor TCR diversity was associated with shorter survival.

A modified ARM-PCR protocol with three rounds of nested PCR amplified TCRbeta. MiXCR, applied by TCRdb to the multiplex PCR reads, yields one record per CDR3 protein. The data show 50,000 to 70,000 distinct CDR3 sequences, with about 63% seen just once and less than 40% held by the top ten. This clonotype occurred many times. The antigen is unknown. The TCR was taken from a man between 65 and 85 years old with non-small cell lung cancer. The J gene is TRBJ1-1, the V gene TRBV29-1; D uncertain. The sequencing sample was made of distant non-tumor lung tissue. The CDR3 loop is CSGANSISGNAEAFF. CDR3 sequence (DNA): TGCAGCGGAGCAAACAGTATTTCGGGTAACGCTGAAGCTTTCTTT.